Detailed here is one TCR beta chain. Its antigen is undetermined. Each CDR3 protein is one row after TCRdb ran MiXCR on the 5' RACE reads. The sample yields approximately 170,000 distinct CDR3 sequences, over 10% seen once. This sample was included in a study of T-cell memory formation after mild COVID-19. Study conclusions and caveats: In second-wave clones peaking day 37, SARS-CoV-2 specificity remained unconfirmed.

Trimming left V 0 bases short and J 6 bases short, with 12 bases between. Germline loops: CDR1 LGHNA, CDR2 YNFKEQ. This CDR3 region has 16 residues. The material sequenced was PBMCs or a T cell subset sorted from them (not recorded which). The sequence was collected from a young man who had mild COVID-19 (a few samples of this study predate the infection). Cell type and time point are not known. V is TRBV4-2 and J is TRBJ1-6; D not certain. This chain's CDR3 is CASSQDVSGSNSPLHF. CDR3 sequence (DNA): TGTGCCAGCAGCCAAGACGTGTCGGGTAGTAATTCACCCCTCCACTTT.